The 12 T cell receptor beta chains below all came from one sample that was sequenced in a study of cytomegalovirus exposure and HLA in healthy donors. The PCR used 60 Vbeta and 13 Jbeta primers. Sequencing used immunoSEQ multiplex PCR; TCRdb keeps in-frame clones, though not all of them. The sample contains fewer than 300,000 clones, 80% of which appear only once. The source material was PBMCs. The receptor source for this set is a girl under 10 years old in good health and CMV-seronegative.

V usage is TRBV5-1 and J usage is TRBJ1-1, with D possibly matching TRBD1 (5 bases). V was clipped by 0 bases and J by 4 bases, with 10 bases between them. The CDR3 contains 14 residues. CDR1 SGHRS and CDR2 YFSETQ come from the germline V gene. CDR3 DNA sequence: TGCGCCAGCAGCTTGGGCGGGGGTAGCACTGAAGCTTTCTTT. It encodes CASSLGGGSTEAFF. Full variable domain (remainder filled in from reference TRBV5-1 and TRBJ1-1): KAGVTQTPRYLIKTRGQQVTLSCSPISGHRSVSWYQQTPGQGLQFLFEYFSETQRNKGNFPGRFSGRQFSNSRSEMNVSTLELGDSALYLCASSLGGGSTEAFFGQGTRLTVV.

The chain is built from TRBV18 and TRBJ2-1; D is possibly TRBD1 (6 bases). Germline CDR1 is KGHSH and CDR2 is LQKENI. The CDR3 is 14 residues long. Trimming shortened V by 7 bases and J by 13 bases, and 23 bases separated the two germline ends. CDR3 amino acids: CASFYNRDNLGQFF. Written as DNA, the CDR3 is TGTGCCAGCTTCTACAACCGGGACAACTTAGGCCAGTTCTTC.

This sequence joins TRBV30 and TRBJ2-5; unclear D gene. Germline values: CDR1 GTSNPN, CDR2 SVGIG (reference sequence). The CDR3 sequence is 12 residues long. The V and J ends lost 0 bases and 4 bases respectively, with 6 bases between them. CDR3 sequence: CAWSVNGETQYF. The CDR3 DNA is TGTGCCTGGAGTGTTAACGGAGAGACCCAGTACTTC.

This clone was seen a few times. The J gene is TRBJ2-7, the V gene TRBV9; D gene uncertain. The CDR3 runs 14 residues. The germline CDR1 and CDR2 sequences are SGDLS and YYNGEE. V was shortened by 3 bases and J by 1 base, with 11 bases between the two germline ends. This chain's CDR3 is CASSGSVSSYEQYF. The CDR3 region has the DNA TGTGCCAGCAGCGGATCAGTGTCGTCCTACGAGCAGTACTTC.

This sequence joins TRBV6-6 and TRBJ2-5; possibly TRBD2 for D (6 bases). Germline V CDR1 and CDR2: MNHNY, SVGAGI (reference sequence). This CDR3 has 13 amino acids. CDR3 protein: CASGQARQETQYF. The CDR3 DNA reads TGTGCGAGCGGGCAGGCAAGACAAGAGACCCAGTACTTC.

The V call is TRBV6-6, the J call TRBJ1-1; D is perhaps TRBD1 (6 bases). V lost 5 bases, J lost 1 base, and 14 bases lay in between. The CDR3 has 15 residues. The germline gives CDR1 MNHNY, CDR2 SVGAGI (reference sequence). The CDR3, as DNA: TGTGCCAGCAGTGCCCTCTACAGGGAGAACACTGAAGCTTTCTTT. Amino acid sequence: CASSALYRENTEAFF.

V gene TRBV4-2 combines with J gene TRBJ1-2, with 7 bases lining up with TRBD1. The length of the CDR3 is 16 residues. Germline lookup yields CDR1 LGHNA and CDR2 YNFKEQ. V shed 3 bases, J shed 3 bases, and the junction held 10 bases outside the gene matches. The CDR3, as DNA: TGTGCCAGCAGCCAGCACTTGGACAGGACTTACTATGGCTACACCTTC. It yields the protein CASSQHLDRTYYGYTF.

Here the CDR3 DNA reads TGTGCCAGAAGAACCGGGACAGACGTCGCTAACTATGGCTACACCTTC. Protein sequence: CARRTGTDVANYGYTF. This chain joins TRBV7-9 and TRBJ1-2, with 7 positions matching TRBD1. Germline values: CDR1 SEHNR, CDR2 FQNEAQ (reference sequence). Trimming took 9 bases from V and 0 from J; bases not matched to a gene: 13. The CDR3 spans 16 residues.

This clone was seen a handful of times. DNA of the CDR3: TGTGCCAGCACTGCCGGTGCGTACGGGGCCAACGTCCTGACTTTC. Amino acids: CASTAGAYGANVLTF. The chain combines TRBV6-1 with TRBJ2-6; D gene unclear. Germline assignment: CDR1 MNHNS and CDR2 SASEGT. Trimming shortened V by 7 bases and J by 4 bases, and 14 bases separated the two germline ends. There are 15 residues in the CDR3.

This clone was detected only a few times. The V and J genes are TRBV6-5 and TRBJ1-1; no reliable D call. The V and J ends lost 6 bases and 2 bases respectively, with 10 bases between them. The CDR3 contains 13 residues. CDR1 is MNHEY, CDR2 SVGAGI, per germline. This chain's CDR3 is CASRTDFNTEAFF. The CDR3 bases are TGTGCCAGCAGGACGGACTTTAACACTGAAGCTTTCTTT.

This clone was seen only once. The chain couples TRBV10-3 to TRBJ2-3, with unresolved D. Germline V gene lookup returns CDR1 ENHRY and CDR2 SYGVKD. The CDR3 has 12 amino acids. Between the trimmed V and J ends, which lost 4 bases and 4 bases, there was a span of 6 bases. The chain's CDR3 is CAISAYADTQYF. The DNA of the CDR3 is TGTGCCATCAGTGCCTACGCAGATACGCAGTATTTT.

This clone showed up just once. The V and J genes are TRBV28 and TRBJ2-3; 11 bases are a match to TRBD2. V was clipped by 6 bases and J by 4 bases; unmatched bases: 9. CDR1 and CDR2 (germline): MDHEN, SYDVKM. The CDR3 has 16 residues. CDR3 bases: TGTGCCAGCAGAACGCGGCTAGCGGGAGGAGCAGATACGCAGTATTTT. It is translated as CASRTRLAGGADTQYF. Full variable domain (remainder filled in from reference TRBV28 and TRBJ2-3): DVKVTQSSRYLVKRTGEKVFLECVQDMDHENMFWYRQDPGLGLRLIYFSYDVKMKEKGDIPEGYSVSREKKERFSLILESASTNQTSMYLCASRTRLAGGADTQYFGPGTRLTVL.